This T cell receptor beta chain stems from a study of blood T cell repertoires in COVID-19. The CDR3 runs 13 residues. Germline V gene sequence: CDR1 SGHDT, CDR2 YYEEEE. Trimming took 1 base from V and 12 from J, leaving 14 bases between them. Assay used: immunoSEQ multiplex PCR; TCRdb lists only in-frame clones, some missing. The sample includes approximately 100,000 clones, approximately 82% seen only once; the top ten take roughly a tenth. This TCR was recovered from a man between 65 and 79 years old with active or convalescent COVID-19. V gene TRBV5-6 combines with J gene TRBJ2-1; tentative D call: TRBD2 (7 bases). Input material: peripheral blood. CDR3 in DNA: TGTGCCAGCAGCTTGAAGGGGGGGCGAGGGCAGTTCTTC. Its translation is CASSLKGGRGQFF.